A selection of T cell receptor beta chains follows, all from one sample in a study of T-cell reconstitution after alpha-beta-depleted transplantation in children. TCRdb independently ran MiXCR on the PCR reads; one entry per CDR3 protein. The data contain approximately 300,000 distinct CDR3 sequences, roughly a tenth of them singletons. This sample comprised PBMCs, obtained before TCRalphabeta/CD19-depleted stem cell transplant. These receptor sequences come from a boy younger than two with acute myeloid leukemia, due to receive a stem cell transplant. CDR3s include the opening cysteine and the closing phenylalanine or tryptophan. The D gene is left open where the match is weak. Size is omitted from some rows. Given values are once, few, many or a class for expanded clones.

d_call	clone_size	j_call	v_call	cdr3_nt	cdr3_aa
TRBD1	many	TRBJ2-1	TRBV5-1	TGCGCCAGCAGCCTCCGGGACAGGGGGCGCAATGAGCAGTTCTTC	CASSLRDRGRNEQFF
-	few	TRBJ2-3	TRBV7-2	TGTGCCAGCAGCCCAAGCCCGTTCACCACAGATACGCAGTATTTT	CASSPSPFTTDTQYF
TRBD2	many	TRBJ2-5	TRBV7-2	TGTGCCAGCAGCCTCGGGACTACCCAAGAGACCCAGTACTTC	CASSLGTTQETQYF
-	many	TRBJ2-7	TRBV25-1	TGTGCCAGCAGTGAACTTGTAGGTGCCTACGAGCAGTACTTC	CASSELVGAYEQYF
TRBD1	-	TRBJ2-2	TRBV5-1	TGTGCCAGCAGCTCCGGACAGGTCTTCGCGAACACCGGGGAGCTGTTTTTT	CASSSGQVFANTGELFF
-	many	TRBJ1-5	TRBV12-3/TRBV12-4	TGTGCCAGCAGGTTGGGGGGCCCAGCGGGCAATCAGCCCCAGCATTTT	CASRLGGPAGNQPQHF
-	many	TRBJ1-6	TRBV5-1	TGCGCCAGCAGCTTGAAACGGGACTCGAGCTCCTATAATTCACCCCTCCACTTT	CASSLKRDSSSYNSPLHF
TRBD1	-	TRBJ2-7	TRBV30	TGTGCCTGGAGAAGAGGGACAGGGGGATCCCACGAGCAGTACTTC	CAWRRGTGGSHEQYF
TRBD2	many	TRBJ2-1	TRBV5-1	TGCGCCAGCAGCTTAGGGACTAGCGGGGTATACAATGAGCAGTTCTTC	CASSLGTSGVYNEQFF
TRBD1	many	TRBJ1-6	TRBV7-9	TGTGCCAGCAGCTTGGCAGGGGGCGATTCACCCCTCCACTTT	CASSLAGGDSPLHF
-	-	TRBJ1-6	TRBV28	TGTGCCAGCAGTTCTTACAGGAGCTCCTATAATTCACCCCTCCACTTT	CASSSYRSSYNSPLHF
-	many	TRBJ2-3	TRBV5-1	TGCGCCAGCAGCTCAATTGGAACGCAGTATTTT	CASSSIGTQYF
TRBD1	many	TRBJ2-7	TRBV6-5	TGTGCCAGCAGTCTCGGCGGGACAGGGTCTTACGAGCAGTACTTC	CASSLGGTGSYEQYF